This entry lists 17 T cell receptor beta chains sequenced from one sample in a study of multiple sclerosis patients with progressive multifocal leukoencephalopathy (dated by TCRdb to about 2019). The time point label, read with the paper, signifies: before natalizumab initiation. Library prep was done by the immunoSEQ multiplex PCR assay. TCRdb provides this immuneACCESS table in a form limited to in-frame rearrangements. Some clones are lacking; in checked studies, under half of them reflect an unresolved V gene, and why the rest are absent is not known. The sample includes tens of thousands of clones, with more than 85% observed a single time. The top ten clonotypes cover around 1.8% of the sample. Sequenced: PBMCs. Every receptor here comes from a man aged 25-45 years with multiple sclerosis.

The J gene is TRBJ2-3, the V gene TRBV7-9, with D possibly matching TRBD1 (5 bases). Between the trimmed V and J ends, which lost 2 bases and 0 bases, there was a span of 12 bases. CDR1 SEHNR and CDR2 FQNEAQ come from the germline V gene (reference sequence). This CDR3 comprises 16 residues. The CDR3 DNA sequence: TGTGCCAGCAGCTTATCGGACATTACTAGCACAGATACGCAGTATTTT. It codes for CASSLSDITSTDTQYF.

This clone was detected only once. The chain is built from TRBV11-2 and TRBJ2-7, with 12 nucleotides matching TRBD2. V lost 6 bases and J lost 3; bases outside the gene matches: 3. The CDR3 runs 14 residues. The germline V gene has CDR1 SGHAT and CDR2 FQNNGV. The CDR3 nucleotides read TGTGCCAGCAGACGGACTAGCGGGAACTACGAGCAGTACTTC. Amino acids: CASRRTSGNYEQYF.

The chain uses TRBV7-2 and TRBJ2-5; D gene uncertain. V lost 7 bases to trimming and J lost 1 base, with 13 bases between them. Per germline, CDR1 SGHTA and CDR2 FQGNSA. The CDR3 has 14 amino acids. DNA for the CDR3: TGTGCCAGCACACTCCGGTTGGCCCAAGAGACCCAGTACTTC. It codes for CASTLRLAQETQYF.

CDR3 in amino acids: CASSVEGFDEQYF. The CDR3 bases are TGTGCCAGCAGCGTAGAGGGCTTCGACGAGCAGTACTTC. This chain joins TRBV9 and TRBJ2-7; D unclear. This CDR3 region has 13 residues. Trimming left V 0 bases short and J 5 bases short, with 9 bases between. Germline CDR1 reads SGDLS; CDR2 reads YYNGEE.

This chain uses TRBV5-1 with TRBJ1-2; D is unclear. This CDR3 is built from 14 residues. Germline lookup yields CDR1 SGHRS and CDR2 YFSETQ. V was pared by 5 bases and J by 3 bases, with 14 bases between. CDR3 in DNA: TGCGCCAGCAGATCGGAGGGAGGTGACTATGGCTACACCTTC. It yields the protein CASRSEGGDYGYTF.

The chain is built from TRBV28 and TRBJ2-7, with TRBD1 as a possible D gene (6 bases). The CDR3 has 11 residues. Trimming stripped 10 bases from V and 5 bases from J, with 12 bases between. Germline V CDR1 and CDR2: MDHEN, SYDVKM. The CDR3 here is CATTGSHEQYF. CDR3 nucleotides: TGTGCCACTACAGGGTCCCACGAGCAGTACTTC.

This sequence joins TRBV10-3 and TRBJ2-7; a weak D match, TRBD2 (6 bases). V was pared by 6 bases and J by 2 bases, with 14 bases between. Germline V gene sequence: CDR1 ENHRY, CDR2 SYGVKD. This CDR3 region has 14 residues. In DNA form, the CDR3 reads TGTGCCATCAGATCTAGCGAAGGCCCCTACGAGCAGTACTTC. Residues: CAIRSSEGPYEQYF.

J is TRBJ2-3 and V is TRBV9, with 7 bases fitting TRBD2. This CDR3 is built from 16 residues. Germline V gene lookup returns CDR1 SGDLS and CDR2 YYNGEE. The J segment lost 3 bases and the V segment lost 0 bases, leaving 7 bases of the junction unmatched. CDR3: CASSVAVRTRTDTQYF. Written as DNA, the CDR3 is TGTGCCAGCAGCGTAGCTGTCCGGACTAGAACAGATACGCAGTATTTT.

The J gene is TRBJ2-6, the V gene TRBV6-5; D gene ambiguous. There are 14 residues in the CDR3. Per the germline V gene, CDR1 is MNHEY and CDR2 is SVGAGI. V was trimmed by 4 bases and J by 3 bases, leaving 7 bases between them. CDR3 loop: CASSLGGGANVLTF. The CDR3 DNA sequence: TGTGCCAGCAGTTTGGGTGGTGGGGCCAACGTCCTGACTTTC.

The J gene is TRBJ2-2, the V gene TRBV15; D not resolved. CDR1 is LNHNV, CDR2 YYDKDF, per germline (reference sequence). The V end lost 3 bases, the J end lost 7 bases, and 6 bases lay between the germline ends. The CDR3 is 12 amino acids. CDR3 nucleotides: TGTGCCACCAGCAGGCGCGGCGGGGAGCTGTTTTTT. Translating it yields CATSRRGGELFF.

This chain connects TRBV19 to TRBJ2-3; weak D call: TRBD2 (5 bases). The CDR3 contains 15 residues. The V end lost 9 bases, the J end lost 3 bases, and 19 bases lay between the germline ends. The germline CDR1 and CDR2 sequences are LNHDA and SQIVND (reference sequence). The CDR3 DNA reads TGTGCCAGCGGGGTTCTAGCTTCGGTTACAGATACGCAGTATTTT. Its protein product is CASGVLASVTDTQYF.

The rearrangement links TRBV4-1 to TRBJ2-5; TRBD2 matches 9 bases. Germline V lookup: CDR1 MGHRA, CDR2 YSYEKL. The CDR3 runs 17 residues. Unmatched junction bases numbered 9, after V lost 0 bases and J lost 4 bases. The CDR3 sequence: CASSQDTSASGAETQYF. The CDR3 region has the DNA TGCGCCAGCAGCCAAGATACGTCGGCTAGCGGGGCAGAGACCCAGTACTTC.

The chain has TRBV11-3 and TRBJ2-7; D not certain. This CDR3 comprises 14 residues. V lost 2 bases and J lost 4, with 12 bases in between. Germline values: CDR1 SGHNT, CDR2 YENEEA. The CDR3 loop is CASSLRDSLYEQYV. CDR3 coding DNA: TGTGCCAGCAGCTTAAGAGACTCTTTGTACGAGCAGTACGTC.

This clone has only one observation. Written as DNA, the CDR3 is TGTGCCAGCACCGAAGGTATAGCATACGAGCAGTACTTC. It encodes CASTEGIAYEQYF. The chain couples TRBV6-5 to TRBJ2-7; D unresolved. The ends were cut back, 7 bases at V and 4 bases at J, with 14 bases in the middle. The CDR3 length is 13 residues. CDR1 and CDR2 (germline): MNHEY, SVGAGI.

In nucleotides, the CDR3 is TGTGCCAGCAGCCCATCCCAGCGGCTCTACGAGCAGTACTTC. Protein product: CASSPSQRLYEQYF. This chain joins TRBV7-9 and TRBJ2-7, with a possible D match to TRBD2 (5 bases). The CDR3 has 14 residues. Germline V lookup: CDR1 SEHNR, CDR2 FQNEAQ (reference sequence). With 5 bases removed from V and 3 bases from J, the gap between germline ends came to 14 bases.

This chain uses TRBV5-6 with TRBJ1-1; possibly TRBD1 for D (5 bases). Trimming stripped 4 bases from V and 7 bases from J, with 17 bases between. Germline V lookup: CDR1 SGHDT, CDR2 YYEEEE. This CDR3 comprises 14 residues. CDR3 amino acids: CASSQPGLGGEAFF. In DNA, the CDR3 is TGTGCCAGCAGCCAACCGGGACTTGGGGGTGAAGCTTTCTTT.

The chain uses TRBV11-2 and TRBJ2-1; tentatively, D is TRBD1 (5 bases). The CDR3 spans 13 residues. Germline loops: CDR1 SGHAT, CDR2 FQNNGV. Trimming took 2 bases from V and 6 from J, leaving 8 bases between them. CDR3 sequence: CASSLPQGNEQFF. The CDR3 DNA reads TGTGCCAGCAGCTTACCCCAGGGCAATGAGCAGTTCTTC.